This is a list of T cell receptor beta chains from one sample in a study of blood T cell repertoires in COVID-19. The protocol was immunoSEQ multiplex PCR, while the TCRdb copy is restricted to in-frame clones and leaves out a portion. This table holds 25,000 to 35,000 clones, 70% to 90% found once. Material: peripheral blood. These receptors all come from a human donor in a cohort sampled during active COVID-19. The CDR3 runs from the conserved cysteine through the conserved F or W. A D gene is named only where the DNA matches it firmly.

TRBD1	TRBJ1-4	TRBV15	TGTGCCACCAGCAGCCAGACAGGGGAAGAAAAACTGTTTTTT	CATSSQTGEEKLFF
NA	TRBJ2-7	TRBV20-1	TGCAGTGGGTCACTGAACTACGAGCAGTACTTC	CSGSLNYEQYF
TRBD2	TRBJ2-5	TRBV4-2	TGTGCCAGCAGCCAGGGGACTAGCGGGGGGGCCGGGGAGACCCAGTACTTC	CASSQGTSGGAGETQYF
TRBD1	TRBJ1-4	TRBV6-2/TRBV6-3	TGTGCCAGCAGTCGGGACAGTTCTGCAAAACTGTTTTTT	CASSRDSSAKLFF
TRBD1	TRBJ1-1	TRBV6-2/TRBV6-3	TGTGCCAGCAGTCGCCGGGACAGGGGACGGAACACTGAAGCTTTCTTT	CASSRRDRGRNTEAFF
NA	TRBJ1-6	TRBV5-6	TGTGCCAGCAGCTTTGTATCCACGGGAACTTATAATTCACCCCTCCACTTT	CASSFVSTGTYNSPLHF
TRBD1	TRBJ1-5	TRBV6-5	TGTGCCAGCAGTAGAGACAGGGTGGGCAATCAGCCCCAGCATTTT	CASSRDRVGNQPQHF
TRBD1	TRBJ2-1	TRBV7-6	TGTGCCAGCAGCCGCGGACAGGGGGTTAGTAATGAGCAGTTCTTC	CASSRGQGVSNEQFF
TRBD2	TRBJ2-1	TRBV4-2	TGTGCCAGCAGCCAAGATCCAGCGGGGGGAAGTTTCAATGAGCAGTTCTTC	CASSQDPAGGSFNEQFF
NA	TRBJ2-5	TRBV20-1	TGCAGTGCTAGTCGGCAGGGCGTGAGAGAGACCCAGTACTTC	CSASRQGVRETQYF
NA	TRBJ2-2	TRBV11-2	TGTGCCAGCAGCCTATGGGACTTCGGGGAGCTGTTTTTT	CASSLWDFGELFF
NA	TRBJ2-2	TRBV7-9	TGTGCCAGCAGCCGAACGGGGGTACCCGGGGAGCTGTTTTTT	CASSRTGVPGELFF
TRBD2	TRBJ2-3	TRBV6-6	TGTGCCAGCAGCCACTCAGCGGGGGCCACAGATACGCAGTATTTT	CASSHSAGATDTQYF
TRBD2	TRBJ2-7	TRBV3-1/TRBV3-2	TGTGCCAGCAGCCAAGGCGGGGGGGCCAACGAGCAGTACTTC	CASSQGGGANEQYF
TRBD1	TRBJ2-5	TRBV7-9	TGTGCCAGCAGCAGCGGACAGGGACAAGAGACCCAGTACTTC	CASSSGQGQETQYF
NA	TRBJ2-2	TRBV4-1	TGCGCCAGCAGCCCCCGACTGAACACCGGGGAGCTGTTTTTT	CASSPRLNTGELFF
NA	TRBJ2-6	TRBV5-1	TGCGCCAGCAGCTTAATATCAGGGTTGGGGGCCAACGTCCTGACTTTC	CASSLISGLGANVLTF